This T cell receptor beta chain comes out of a study of cytomegalovirus exposure and HLA in healthy donors. Study-wide results and limits: Trimming of TCR beta V- and J-genes showed a link, identified in a later analysis, to a missense DCLRE1C variant. Earlier findings revealed that most TCR beta V segments proved productive either about 90% or about 30% of the time. The listing of some 170 TCR beta chains classed them as cytomegalovirus-associated.

Regarding this clone: Its antigen is not known.

Germline CDR1 reads SEHNR; CDR2 reads FQNEAQ (reference sequence). J was trimmed by 3 bases and V by 4 bases; bases with no gene match: 4. The CDR3 covers 14 residues. All the people who gave samples were healthy bone marrow donors. The PCR ran on 60 Vbeta and 13 Jbeta primers. Sequencing used immunoSEQ multiplex PCR; TCRdb keeps in-frame clones, though not all of them. The sample has some 120,000 clones, approximately 80% seen once; the top ten hold 2.5%. The TCR originated in a man aged 30 to 45 in good health and CMV-seronegative. The sequenced sample was PBMCs. The chain joins TRBV7-9 to TRBJ2-7; TRBD1 matches 9 bases. The CDR3 coding sequence is TGTGCCAGCAGCTCAACGGGACAGGGCTACGAGCAGTACTTC. Translated, it gives CASSSTGQGYEQYF.